Listed below are T cell receptor beta chains from one sample, sequenced in a study of post-analysis software for immune sequencing data. TCRdb re-derived calls from the PCR reads in MiXCR, one entry per CDR3 protein. In the table there are fewer than 900,000 distinct CDR3 sequences, approximately 44% of which are singletons. The sequenced sample was blood. All receptors derive from a girl between 10 and 17 years old with multiple sclerosis. Each CDR3 is given with its conserved first and last residue. The D gene is left open where the match is weak. Rows may omit the clone size; those that give it use once, few, many or a size class.

V gene: TRBV28
D gene: -
clone size: -
J gene: TRBJ2-3
CDR3 DNA: TGTGCCAGCAGTTTCAGCACCAGACTTTCAGATACGCAGTATTTT
CDR3 protein: CASSFSTRLSDTQYF

V gene: TRBV20-1
D gene: TRBD2
clone size: -
J gene: TRBJ2-1
CDR3 DNA: TGCAGTGCTAGAGTAGTTGGGAGCGGGGGGAAGCAGTTCTTC
CDR3 protein: CSARVVGSGGKQFF

V gene: TRBV7-2
D gene: -
clone size: many
J gene: TRBJ2-3
CDR3 DNA: TGTGCCAGCAGCACAACAGATACGCAGTATTTT
CDR3 protein: CASSTTDTQYF

V gene: TRBV12-3/TRBV12-4
D gene: -
clone size: -
J gene: TRBJ2-7
CDR3 DNA: TGTGCCAGCAGTCATATTCGGGACAAGACCTACGAGCAGTACTTC
CDR3 protein: CASSHIRDKTYEQYF

V gene: TRBV10-1
D gene: -
clone size: few
J gene: TRBJ2-4
CDR3 DNA: TGCGCCAGCAGTGGTGTAGCCAAAAACATTCAGTACTTC
CDR3 protein: CASSGVAKNIQYF

V gene: TRBV2
D gene: -
clone size: once
J gene: TRBJ2-1
CDR3 DNA: TGTGCCAGCGGGAGGCCTTACAATGAGCAGTTCTTC
CDR3 protein: CASGRPYNEQFF

V gene: TRBV6-4
D gene: -
clone size: -
J gene: TRBJ1-1
CDR3 DNA: TGTGCCAGCAGTGACGGGGATAACACTGAAGCTTTCTTT
CDR3 protein: CASSDGDNTEAFF

V gene: TRBV6-6
D gene: -
clone size: few
J gene: TRBJ1-1
CDR3 DNA: TGTGCCAGCAGGGGGTCTGAAGCTTTCTTT
CDR3 protein: CASRGSEAFF

V gene: TRBV12-3/TRBV12-4
D gene: -
clone size: -
J gene: TRBJ2-7
CDR3 DNA: TGTGCCAGCAGTTTAGAGACTCGGGGTTACGAGCAGTACTTC
CDR3 protein: CASSLETRGYEQYF

V gene: TRBV20-1
D gene: TRBD1
clone size: -
J gene: TRBJ2-5
CDR3 DNA: TGCAGTGCTAGGGACCGGGACAGGGGCCAAGAGCAGTACTTC
CDR3 protein: CSARDRDRGQEQYF

V gene: TRBV4-1
D gene: -
clone size: few
J gene: TRBJ2-5
CDR3 DNA: TGCGCCAGCAGCCAATTGGGTGTAATGGAGACCCAGTACTTC
CDR3 protein: CASSQLGVMETQYF

V gene: TRBV20-1
D gene: -
clone size: -
J gene: TRBJ2-5
CDR3 DNA: TGCAGTGCTAGTGCCGAAGAGACCCAGTACTTC
CDR3 protein: CSASAEETQYF

V gene: TRBV29-1
D gene: TRBD1
clone size: few
J gene: TRBJ2-3
CDR3 DNA: TGCAGCGTCGGGACAGGGAGTTCAGATACGCAGTATTTT
CDR3 protein: CSVGTGSSDTQYF

V gene: TRBV6-2/TRBV6-3
D gene: TRBD2
clone size: once
J gene: TRBJ2-7
CDR3 DNA: TGTGCCAGCAGTTACCCGATGAGAGCGGGAGGTACCTACGAGCAGTACTTC
CDR3 protein: CASSYPMRAGGTYEQYF

V gene: TRBV27
D gene: -
clone size: -
J gene: TRBJ1-2
CDR3 DNA: TGTGCCAGCAGTTTTGGGGATAGGGTCGGCTATGGCTACACCTTC
CDR3 protein: CASSFGDRVGYGYTF

V gene: TRBV7-9
D gene: -
clone size: -
J gene: TRBJ1-2
CDR3 DNA: TGTGCCAGCAGCTTCGTCTATGGCTACACCTTC
CDR3 protein: CASSFVYGYTF

V gene: TRBV6-6
D gene: -
clone size: -
J gene: TRBJ2-5
CDR3 DNA: TGTGCCACGACCCACTCAAACTTAGGGGGAGTTGGAGAGACCCAGTACTTC
CDR3 protein: CATTHSNLGGVGETQYF

V gene: TRBV20-1
D gene: -
clone size: -
J gene: TRBJ2-5
CDR3 DNA: TGCAGTGCTAGTCCGACTCAGGGTCGCGGCCAAGAGACCCAGTACTTC
CDR3 protein: CSASPTQGRGQETQYF

V gene: TRBV29-1
D gene: TRBD2
clone size: -
J gene: TRBJ2-5
CDR3 DNA: TGCAGCGTAGCCGGGACTAGCGGGAGGGACAAAGAGACCCAGTACTTC
CDR3 protein: CSVAGTSGRDKETQYF

V gene: TRBV20-1
D gene: -
clone size: -
J gene: TRBJ2-3
CDR3 DNA: TGCAGTGCGAGACAGGTTGGGGGATCAGCAGATACGCAGTATTTT
CDR3 protein: CSARQVGGSADTQYF

V gene: TRBV14
D gene: -
clone size: -
J gene: TRBJ1-2
CDR3 DNA: TGTGCCACAAGGAGAGGGTCCTATGGCTACACCTTC
CDR3 protein: CATRRGSYGYTF

V gene: TRBV9
D gene: -
clone size: few
J gene: TRBJ1-6
CDR3 DNA: TGTGCCAGCAGCGTATCGGCAGCAGGAAGCGATCCCCTCCACTTT
CDR3 protein: CASSVSAAGSDPLHF

V gene: TRBV4-2
D gene: TRBD1
clone size: -
J gene: TRBJ2-5
CDR3 DNA: TGTGCCAGCAGCCCGGGACAGACCCCCGAGACCCAGTACTTC
CDR3 protein: CASSPGQTPETQYF

V gene: TRBV7-6
D gene: -
clone size: -
J gene: TRBJ2-3
CDR3 DNA: TGTGCCAGCAGAGCGAAAGGGGGATACAGCACAGATACGCAGTATTTT
CDR3 protein: CASRAKGGYSTDTQYF

V gene: TRBV6-5
D gene: TRBD2
clone size: few
J gene: TRBJ2-1
CDR3 DNA: TGTGCCAGCAGCCAGGACGGCGGGAGGGCCTTTGAGCAGTTCTTC
CDR3 protein: CASSQDGGRAFEQFF

V gene: TRBV12-5
D gene: TRBD1
clone size: -
J gene: TRBJ1-1
CDR3 DNA: TGTGCTAGTGGTCTTAGACAGGGGACCACTGAAGCTTTCTTT
CDR3 protein: CASGLRQGTTEAFF

V gene: TRBV7-9
D gene: -
clone size: few
J gene: TRBJ2-1
CDR3 DNA: TGTGCCAGCAGCTTAATGGGCGATGAGCAGTTCTTC
CDR3 protein: CASSLMGDEQFF

V gene: TRBV4-3
D gene: -
clone size: few
J gene: TRBJ2-6
CDR3 DNA: TGCGCCAGCAGCCAAGAGTCTGGAGGGTGGGGCTCTGGGGCCAACGTCCTGACTTTC
CDR3 protein: CASSQESGGWGSGANVLTF

V gene: TRBV20-1
D gene: -
clone size: -
J gene: TRBJ2-5
CDR3 DNA: TGCAGTGCTAGAGACGTAGCGTCTCCCGGCGGAGAGACCCAGTACTTC
CDR3 protein: CSARDVASPGGETQYF

V gene: TRBV28
D gene: -
clone size: -
J gene: TRBJ2-1
CDR3 DNA: TGTGCCAGCAGCACAATGGGGGGGCTGGGGGAGCAGTTCTTC
CDR3 protein: CASSTMGGLGEQFF

V gene: TRBV4-2
D gene: TRBD2
clone size: -
J gene: TRBJ2-1
CDR3 DNA: TGTGCCAGCAGCCAAGCGGCAGCGAGCGGGGGTAACAATGAGCAGTTCTTC
CDR3 protein: CASSQAAASGGNNEQFF

V gene: TRBV11-2
D gene: -
clone size: -
J gene: TRBJ2-3
CDR3 DNA: TGTGCCAGCAGCTTAGTGGGGGGATATCGCACAGATACGCAGTATTTT
CDR3 protein: CASSLVGGYRTDTQYF

V gene: TRBV15
D gene: -
clone size: -
J gene: TRBJ1-4
CDR3 DNA: TGTGCCACCAGCCCCCACTCTGGACAGTTGAGCGAAAAACTGTTTTTT
CDR3 protein: CATSPHSGQLSEKLFF